This TCR beta chain stems from a study of T cell repertoires in ileal Crohn's disease. Study summary: M0 samples are biopsies from inflamed ileum in the resection specimen.

Notes on the study in general: Sorted CD8 T cells held more high-frequency clones than CD4.

CDR3 length: 13 residues. V lost 7 bases and J 7 bases, leaving 14 bases between the germline ends. Germline CDR1 SNHLY, CDR2 FYNNEI. This clone appeared once. Its antigen is currently unknown. The sample's time point: inflamed ileum from the surgical specimen. Profiling relied on immunoSEQ multiplex PCR, and the TCRdb table lists in-frame clones only, not all of them. The sample gives a few thousand clones, 76% of which show up once; more than 5.5% is in the top ten. The sequencing input was ileal tissue. This receptor was identified in an adult with Crohn's disease. The chain uses TRBV2 and TRBJ1-5; unclear D gene. In DNA, the CDR3 is TGTGCCAGCAACGGACCCGGTGGACAGCCCCAGCATTTT. Amino acid sequence: CASNGPGGQPQHF.